Sequencing of this T cell receptor (beta chain) was carried out in a study of T-cell memory formation after mild COVID-19. Overall study: The study found TCR clusters largely donor specific. Study observations and caveats: Shrinking CD4+ clones were chiefly CM and EM; CD8+ ones were chiefly EMRA.

This clonotype was observed a few times. Its antigen remains unidentified. Via MiXCR, TCRdb re-called the 5' RACE reads, giving one row per CDR3 protein. The sample lists 400,000 or so distinct CDR3 sequences, around 19% seen once, with more than 8% in the top ten. Deletions cut 5 bases from V and 3 bases from J, with 8 bases between. Germline loops: CDR1 MGHDK, CDR2 SYGVNS. CDR3 length equals 12 residues. The sample consisted of PBMCs or a T cell subset sorted from them (not recorded which). The clonotype was recovered from an adult woman who had mild COVID-19 (a few samples of this study predate the infection). Cell type and time point are not known. This sequence joins TRBV25-1 and TRBJ2-7; D is uncertain. The CDR3 spells CASSYRYYEQYF. The CDR3, as DNA: TGTGCCAGCAGTTACAGATACTACGAGCAGTACTTC.